This T cell receptor beta chain stems from a study of OX40 agonist ivuxolimab in advanced cancers. The study, taken as a whole, reports: More expanded clones were found, on average, in CD8+ than in CD4+ T cells. Also showing low normalized T-cell clonal expansion were some of the nonresponders.

As regards this clone: No antigen is known for it. One junction end disagrees with the germline gene, perhaps due to a read error.

The CDR3 totals 16 residues. Per germline, CDR1 SGDLS and CDR2 YYNGEE. The assay was immunoSEQ multiplex PCR, and TCRdb's table has in-frame clones only and misses some. The table records tens of thousands of clones, 90% to 95% of them present only once. The sequence derives from an adult with an advanced solid tumor such as melanoma, head and neck, liver or kidney cancer. This specimen was CD4+ or CD8+ T cells sorted from blood, taken in a trial of the OX40 agonist ivuxolimab. The chain employs TRBV9 and TRBJ1-6; 10 positions agree with TRBD1. CDR3 nucleotides: TGTGCCCGCAGCGTAGGGGGGGGACAGGGGAATTCACCCCTCCACTTT. Translated, it gives CARSVGGGQGNSPLHF.